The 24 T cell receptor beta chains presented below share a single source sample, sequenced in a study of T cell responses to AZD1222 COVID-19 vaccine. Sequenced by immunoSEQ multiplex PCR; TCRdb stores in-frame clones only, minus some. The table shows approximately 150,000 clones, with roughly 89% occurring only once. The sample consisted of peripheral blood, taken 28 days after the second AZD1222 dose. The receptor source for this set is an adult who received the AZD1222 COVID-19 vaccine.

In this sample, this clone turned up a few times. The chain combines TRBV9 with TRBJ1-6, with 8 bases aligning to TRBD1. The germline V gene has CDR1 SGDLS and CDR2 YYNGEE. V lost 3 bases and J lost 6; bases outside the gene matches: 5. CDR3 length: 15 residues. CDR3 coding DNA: TGTGCCAGCAGCGCAGGGGGCATTGGTAATTCACCCCTCCACTTT. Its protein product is CASSAGGIGNSPLHF.

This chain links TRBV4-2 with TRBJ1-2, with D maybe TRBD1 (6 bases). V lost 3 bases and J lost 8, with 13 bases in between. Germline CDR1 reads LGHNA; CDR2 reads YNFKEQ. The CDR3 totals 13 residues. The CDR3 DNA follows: TGTGCCAGCAGCCACTCAACTACAGGGGGCTACACCTTC. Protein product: CASSHSTTGGYTF.

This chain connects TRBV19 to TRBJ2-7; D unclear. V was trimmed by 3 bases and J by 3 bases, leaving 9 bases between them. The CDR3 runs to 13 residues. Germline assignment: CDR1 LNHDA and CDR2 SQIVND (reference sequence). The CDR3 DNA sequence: TGTGCCAGTAGTATTGAATACCTCTACGAGCAGTACTTC. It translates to CASSIEYLYEQYF.

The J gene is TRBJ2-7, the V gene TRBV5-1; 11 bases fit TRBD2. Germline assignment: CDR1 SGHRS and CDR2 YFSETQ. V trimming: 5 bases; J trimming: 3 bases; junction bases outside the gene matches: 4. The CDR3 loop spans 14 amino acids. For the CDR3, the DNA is TGCGCCAGCAGTCCGGGACTAGCGGTCTACGAGCAGTACTTC. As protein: CASSPGLAVYEQYF.

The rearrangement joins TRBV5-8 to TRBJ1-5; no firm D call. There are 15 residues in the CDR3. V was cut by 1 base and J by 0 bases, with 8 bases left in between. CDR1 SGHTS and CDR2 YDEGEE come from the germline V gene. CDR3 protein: CASSLRRLSNQPQHF. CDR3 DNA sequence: TGTGCCAGCAGCTTGCGAAGGCTTAGCAATCAGCCCCAGCATTTT. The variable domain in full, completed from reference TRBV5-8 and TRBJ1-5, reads EAGVTQSPTHLIKTRGQQATLRCSPISGHTSVYWYQQALGLGLQFLLWYDEGEERNRGNFPPRFSGRQFPNYSSELNVNALELEDSALYLCASSLRRLSNQPQHFGDGTRLSIL.

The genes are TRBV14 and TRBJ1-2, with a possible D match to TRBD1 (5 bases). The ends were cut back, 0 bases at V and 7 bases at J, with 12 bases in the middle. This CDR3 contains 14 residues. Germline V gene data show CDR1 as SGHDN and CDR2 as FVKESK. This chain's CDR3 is CASSQDHQGSGYTF. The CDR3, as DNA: TGTGCCAGCAGCCAAGATCACCAGGGCAGTGGCTACACCTTC.

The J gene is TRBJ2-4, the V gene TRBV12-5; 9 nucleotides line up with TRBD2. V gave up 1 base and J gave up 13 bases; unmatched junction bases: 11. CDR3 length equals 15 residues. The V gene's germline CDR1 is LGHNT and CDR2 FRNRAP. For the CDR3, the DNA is TGTGCTAGTGGTTTGGGTCAGGGTCTAGCGGGGTTGCAGTACTTC. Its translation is CASGLGQGLAGLQYF.

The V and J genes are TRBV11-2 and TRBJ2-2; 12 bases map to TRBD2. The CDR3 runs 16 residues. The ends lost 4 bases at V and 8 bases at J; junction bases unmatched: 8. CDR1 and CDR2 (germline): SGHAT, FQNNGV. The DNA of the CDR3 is TGTGCCAGCAGCTCCGCTAGCGGGGGGGCCACTGGGGAGCTGTTTTTT. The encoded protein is CASSSASGGATGELFF.

CDR3 loop: CASRPLLGSSYEQYF. The CDR3 DNA follows: TGTGCCAGCAGGCCTCTTCTTGGGAGCTCCTACGAGCAGTACTTC. This chain connects TRBV7-9 to TRBJ2-7; TRBD2 is a possible D gene (5 bases). V lost 6 bases and J lost 0, with 15 bases in between. The CDR3 is 15 residues long. Germline V CDR1 and CDR2: SEHNR, FQNEAQ (reference sequence).

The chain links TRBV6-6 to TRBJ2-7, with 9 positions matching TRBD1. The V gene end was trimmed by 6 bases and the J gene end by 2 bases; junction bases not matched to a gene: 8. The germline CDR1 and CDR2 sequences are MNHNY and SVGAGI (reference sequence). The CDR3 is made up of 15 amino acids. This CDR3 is CASSQTGGLTYEQYF. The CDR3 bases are TGTGCCAGCAGCCAGACAGGGGGTTTAACCTACGAGCAGTACTTC.

CDR3 sequence: CASSEVRAHEQYF. In DNA, the CDR3 is TGTGCCAGCAGTGAGGTCAGGGCCCACGAGCAGTACTTC. The chain has TRBV25-1 and TRBJ2-7, with TRBD1 as a possible D gene (5 bases). Germline loops: CDR1 MGHDK, CDR2 SYGVNS. This CDR3 spans 13 amino acids. The V and J ends lost 3 bases and 5 bases respectively, with 11 bases between them.

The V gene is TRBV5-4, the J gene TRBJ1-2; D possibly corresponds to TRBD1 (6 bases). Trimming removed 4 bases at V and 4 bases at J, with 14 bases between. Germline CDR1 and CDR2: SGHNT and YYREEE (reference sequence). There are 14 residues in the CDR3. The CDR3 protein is CASSPREGGYGYTF. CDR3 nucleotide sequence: TGTGCCAGCAGCCCGCGTGAAGGGGGCTATGGCTACACCTTC.

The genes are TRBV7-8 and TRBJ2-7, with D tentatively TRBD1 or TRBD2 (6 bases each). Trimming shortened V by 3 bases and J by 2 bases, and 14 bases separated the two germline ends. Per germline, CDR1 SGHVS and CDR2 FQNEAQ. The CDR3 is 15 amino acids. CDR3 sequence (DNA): TGTGCCAGCAGCTTGGGGAGGACAGATGCCTACGAGCAGTACTTC. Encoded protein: CASSLGRTDAYEQYF.

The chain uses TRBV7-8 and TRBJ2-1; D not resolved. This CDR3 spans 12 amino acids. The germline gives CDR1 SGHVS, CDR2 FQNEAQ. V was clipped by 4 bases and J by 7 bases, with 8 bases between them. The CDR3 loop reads CASSSTINEQFF. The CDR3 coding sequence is TGTGCCAGCAGCTCCACTATTAATGAGCAGTTCTTC.

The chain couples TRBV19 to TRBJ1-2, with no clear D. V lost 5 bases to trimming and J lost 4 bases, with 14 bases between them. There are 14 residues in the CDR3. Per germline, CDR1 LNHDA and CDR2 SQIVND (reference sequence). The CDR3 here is CASSPRVFGYGYTF. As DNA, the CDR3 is TGTGCCAGTAGTCCCCGGGTATTCGGCTATGGCTACACCTTC. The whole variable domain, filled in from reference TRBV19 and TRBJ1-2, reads DGGITQSPKYLFRKEGQNVTLSCEQNLNHDAMYWYRQDPGQGLRLIYYSQIVNDFQKGDIAEGYSVSREKKESFPLTVTSAQKNPTAFYLCASSPRVFGYGYTFGSGTRLTVV.

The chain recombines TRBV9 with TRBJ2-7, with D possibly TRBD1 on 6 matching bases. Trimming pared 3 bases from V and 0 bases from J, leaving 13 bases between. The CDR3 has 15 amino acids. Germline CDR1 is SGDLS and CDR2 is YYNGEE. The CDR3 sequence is CASSARDTNSYEQYF. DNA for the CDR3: TGTGCCAGCAGCGCCCGGGACACGAACTCCTACGAGCAGTACTTC.

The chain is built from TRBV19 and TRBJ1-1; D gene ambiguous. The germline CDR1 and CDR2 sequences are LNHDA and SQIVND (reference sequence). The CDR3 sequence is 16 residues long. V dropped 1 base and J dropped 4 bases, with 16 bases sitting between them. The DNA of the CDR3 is TGTGCCAGTAGTATAGGGGCGGGCTACTTTAGCACTGAAGCTTTCTTT. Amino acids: CASSIGAGYFSTEAFF.

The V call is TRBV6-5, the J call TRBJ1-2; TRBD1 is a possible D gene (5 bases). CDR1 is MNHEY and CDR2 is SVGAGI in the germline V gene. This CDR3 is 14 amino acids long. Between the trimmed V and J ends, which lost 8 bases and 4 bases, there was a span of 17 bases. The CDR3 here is CASAWEGPGYGYTF. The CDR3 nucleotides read TGTGCCAGCGCCTGGGAGGGGCCGGGCTATGGCTACACCTTC.

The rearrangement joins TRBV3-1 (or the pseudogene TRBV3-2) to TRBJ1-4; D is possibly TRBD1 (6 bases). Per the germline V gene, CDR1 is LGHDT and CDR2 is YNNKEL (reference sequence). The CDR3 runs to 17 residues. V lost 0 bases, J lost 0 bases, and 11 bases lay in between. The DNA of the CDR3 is TGTGCCAGCAGCCAAGAGAGACAGGAGACAACTAATGAAAAACTGTTTTTT. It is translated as CASSQERQETTNEKLFF.

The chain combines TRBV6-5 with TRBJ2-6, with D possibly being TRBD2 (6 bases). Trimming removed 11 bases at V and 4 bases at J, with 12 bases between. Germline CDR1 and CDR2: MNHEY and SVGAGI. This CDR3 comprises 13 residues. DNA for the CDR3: TGTGCCGGAGCGGCGGGGGGGGCCAACGTCCTGACTTTC. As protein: CAGAAGGANVLTF.

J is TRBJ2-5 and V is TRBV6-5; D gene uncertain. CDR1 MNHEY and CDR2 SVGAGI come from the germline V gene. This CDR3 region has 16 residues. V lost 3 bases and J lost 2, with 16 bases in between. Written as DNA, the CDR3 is TGTGCCAGCAGTTATGAGATCTTGGCGGCTCAAGAGACCCAGTACTTC. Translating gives CASSYEILAAQETQYF.

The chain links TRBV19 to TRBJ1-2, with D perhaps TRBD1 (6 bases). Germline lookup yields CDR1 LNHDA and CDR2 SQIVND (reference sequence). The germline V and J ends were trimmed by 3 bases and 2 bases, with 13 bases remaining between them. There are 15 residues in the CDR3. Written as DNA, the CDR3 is TGTGCCAGTAGTATTTCCGGACAGATGAACTATGGCTACACCTTC. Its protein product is CASSISGQMNYGYTF.

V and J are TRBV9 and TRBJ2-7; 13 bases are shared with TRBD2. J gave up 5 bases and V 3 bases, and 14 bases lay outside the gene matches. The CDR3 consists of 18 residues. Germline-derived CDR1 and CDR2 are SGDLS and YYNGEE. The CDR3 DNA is TGTGCCAGCAGCGCCCCCTTAGATGGGACTAGCGGGGAAAACGAGCAGTACTTC. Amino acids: CASSAPLDGTSGENEQYF.

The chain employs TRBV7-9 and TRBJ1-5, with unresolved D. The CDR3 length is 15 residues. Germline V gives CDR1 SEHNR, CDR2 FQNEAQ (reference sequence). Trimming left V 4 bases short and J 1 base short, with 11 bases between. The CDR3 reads CASSSFDTSNQPQHF. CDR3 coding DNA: TGTGCCAGCAGCTCCTTCGACACCAGCAATCAGCCCCAGCATTTT.